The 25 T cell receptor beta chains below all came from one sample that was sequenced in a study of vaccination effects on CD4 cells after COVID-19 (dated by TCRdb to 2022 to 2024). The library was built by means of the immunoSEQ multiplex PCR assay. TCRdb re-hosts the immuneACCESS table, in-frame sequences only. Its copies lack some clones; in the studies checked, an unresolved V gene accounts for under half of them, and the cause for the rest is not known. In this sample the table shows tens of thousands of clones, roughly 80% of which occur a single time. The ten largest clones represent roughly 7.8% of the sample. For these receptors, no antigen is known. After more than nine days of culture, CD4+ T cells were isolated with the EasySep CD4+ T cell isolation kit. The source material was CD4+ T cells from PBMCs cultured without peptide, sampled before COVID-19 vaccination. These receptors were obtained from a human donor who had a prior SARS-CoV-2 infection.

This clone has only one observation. Here the CDR3 reads CASSQVTRDEQYF. The CDR3 DNA is TGTGCCAGCAGCCAAGTGACCAGAGACGAGCAGTACTTC. J is TRBJ2-7 and V is TRBV3-1 (or the pseudogene TRBV3-2), with unresolved D. The CDR3 has 13 amino acids. V dropped 1 base and J dropped 5 bases, with 9 bases sitting between them. Germline V gives CDR1 LGHDT, CDR2 YNNKEL (reference sequence).

The CDR3 nucleotides are TGTGCCAGCAGCCAGCTACAGAGGGCAGGCAACTATGGCTACACCTTC. It yields the protein CASSQLQRAGNYGYTF. V and J are TRBV14 and TRBJ1-2, with D hard to call. The V gene's germline CDR1 is SGHDN and CDR2 FVKESK. V lost 3 bases and J 2 bases, leaving 16 bases between the germline ends. The CDR3 runs 16 residues.

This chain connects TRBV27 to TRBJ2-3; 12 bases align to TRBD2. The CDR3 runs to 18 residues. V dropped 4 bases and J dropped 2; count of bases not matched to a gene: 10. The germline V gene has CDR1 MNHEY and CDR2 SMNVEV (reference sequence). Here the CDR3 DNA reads TGTGCCAGCAGTTCCCGACCGGGACTAGCGGGTGCCACAGATACGCAGTATTTT. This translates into CASSSRPGLAGATDTQYF.

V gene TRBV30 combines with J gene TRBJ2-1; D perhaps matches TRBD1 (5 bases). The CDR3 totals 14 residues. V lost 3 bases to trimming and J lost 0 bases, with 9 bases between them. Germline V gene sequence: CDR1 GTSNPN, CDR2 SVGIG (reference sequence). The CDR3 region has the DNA TGTGCCTGGAGCAAGACAGACTCCTACAATGAGCAGTTCTTC. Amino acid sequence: CAWSKTDSYNEQFF.

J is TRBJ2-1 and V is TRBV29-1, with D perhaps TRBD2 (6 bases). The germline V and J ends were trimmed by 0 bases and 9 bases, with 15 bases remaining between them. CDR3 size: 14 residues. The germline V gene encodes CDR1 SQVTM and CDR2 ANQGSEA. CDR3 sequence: CSVEEKVLASEQFF. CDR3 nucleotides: TGCAGCGTTGAAGAAAAAGTCCTAGCGAGTGAGCAGTTCTTC.

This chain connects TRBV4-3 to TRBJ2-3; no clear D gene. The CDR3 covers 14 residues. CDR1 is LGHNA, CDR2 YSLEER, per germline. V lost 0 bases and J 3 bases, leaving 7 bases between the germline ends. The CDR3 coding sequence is TGCGCCAGCAGCCAAGATAAGGGTACAGATACGCAGTATTTT. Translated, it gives CASSQDKGTDTQYF.

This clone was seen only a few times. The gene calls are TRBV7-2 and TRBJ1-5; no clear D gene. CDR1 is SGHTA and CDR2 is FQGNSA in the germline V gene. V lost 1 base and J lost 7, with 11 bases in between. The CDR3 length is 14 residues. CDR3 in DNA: TGTGCCAGCAGCTTAGAAACCGCGCTGCAGCCCCAGCATTTT. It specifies CASSLETALQPQHF.

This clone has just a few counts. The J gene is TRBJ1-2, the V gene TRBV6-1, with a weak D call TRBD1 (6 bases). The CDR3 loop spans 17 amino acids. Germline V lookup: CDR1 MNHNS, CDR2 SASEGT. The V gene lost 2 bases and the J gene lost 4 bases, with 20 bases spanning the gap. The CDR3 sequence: CASSEPGHTPGGYGYTF. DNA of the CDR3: TGTGCCAGCAGTGAACCGGGACACACCCCAGGAGGCTATGGCTACACCTTC.

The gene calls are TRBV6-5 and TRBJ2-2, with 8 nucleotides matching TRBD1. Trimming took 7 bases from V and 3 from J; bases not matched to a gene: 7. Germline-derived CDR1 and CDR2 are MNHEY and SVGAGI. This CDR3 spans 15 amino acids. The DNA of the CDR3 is TGTGCCAGCACGGCGGAACAGGGGGACACCGGGGAGCTGTTTTTT. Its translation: CASTAEQGDTGELFF.

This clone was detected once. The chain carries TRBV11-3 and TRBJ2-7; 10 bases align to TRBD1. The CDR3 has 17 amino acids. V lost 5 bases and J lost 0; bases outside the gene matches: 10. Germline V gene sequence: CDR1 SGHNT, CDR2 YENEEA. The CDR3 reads CASSPRGGQGFSYEQYF. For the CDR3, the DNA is TGTGCCAGCAGCCCTAGAGGGGGACAGGGGTTCTCCTACGAGCAGTACTTC.

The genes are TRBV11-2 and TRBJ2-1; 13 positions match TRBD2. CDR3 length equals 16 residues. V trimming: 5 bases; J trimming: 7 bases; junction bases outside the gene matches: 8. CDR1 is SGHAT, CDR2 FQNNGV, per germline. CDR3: CASSPRLAGGRNEQFF. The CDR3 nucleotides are TGTGCCAGCAGCCCTAGACTAGCGGGGGGCAGAAATGAGCAGTTCTTC.

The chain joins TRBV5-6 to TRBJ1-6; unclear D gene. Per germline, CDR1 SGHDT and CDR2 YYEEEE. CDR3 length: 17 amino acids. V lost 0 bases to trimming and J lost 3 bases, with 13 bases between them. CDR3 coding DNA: TGTGCCAGCAGCTTGGGGTTTGGGAATCACTATAATTCACCCCTCCACTTT. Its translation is CASSLGFGNHYNSPLHF.

In DNA form, the CDR3 reads TGTGCCAGCAGCCAAGATACAGGGGCTCCGCCACATGGCTACACCTTC. Residues: CASSQDTGAPPHGYTF. V gene TRBV3-1 (or the pseudogene TRBV3-2) combines with J gene TRBJ1-2; 7 bases line up with TRBD1. V lost 0 bases to trimming and J lost 6 bases; unmatched junction nucleotides: 10. The germline V gene has CDR1 LGHDT and CDR2 YNNKEL (reference sequence). There are 16 residues in the CDR3.

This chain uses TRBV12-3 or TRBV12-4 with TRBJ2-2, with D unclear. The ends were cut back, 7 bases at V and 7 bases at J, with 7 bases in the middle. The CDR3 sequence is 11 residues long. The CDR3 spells CASKYIGELFF. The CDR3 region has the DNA TGTGCCAGCAAATATATCGGGGAGCTGTTTTTT.

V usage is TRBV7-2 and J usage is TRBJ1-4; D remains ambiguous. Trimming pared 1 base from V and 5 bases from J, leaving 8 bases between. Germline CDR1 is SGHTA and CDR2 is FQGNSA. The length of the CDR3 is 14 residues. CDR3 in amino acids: CASSLVQMNEKLFF. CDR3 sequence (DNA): TGTGCCAGCAGCTTAGTACAGATGAATGAAAAACTGTTTTTT.

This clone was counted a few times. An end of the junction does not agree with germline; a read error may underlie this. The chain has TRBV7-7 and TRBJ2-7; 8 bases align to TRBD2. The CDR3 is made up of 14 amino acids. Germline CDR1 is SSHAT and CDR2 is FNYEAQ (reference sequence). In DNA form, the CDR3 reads TGTGCTAGCAGCGGGGGACCCGTGTACTACGAGCAGTACTTC. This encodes CASSGGPVYYEQYF.

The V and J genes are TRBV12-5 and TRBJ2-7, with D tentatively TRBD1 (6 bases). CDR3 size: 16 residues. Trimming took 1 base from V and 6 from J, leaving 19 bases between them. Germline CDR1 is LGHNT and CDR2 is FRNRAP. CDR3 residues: CASGLAKGQGLSEQYF. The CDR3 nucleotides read TGTGCTAGTGGTTTGGCCAAGGGGCAGGGGTTAAGCGAGCAGTACTTC.

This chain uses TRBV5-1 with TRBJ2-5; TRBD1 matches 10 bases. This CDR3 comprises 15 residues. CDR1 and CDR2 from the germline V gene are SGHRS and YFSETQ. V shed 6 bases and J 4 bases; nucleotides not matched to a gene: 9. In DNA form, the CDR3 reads TGCGCCAGCACCCCCCTTGGGACAGGGGCAGAGACCCAGTACTTC. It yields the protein CASTPLGTGAETQYF.

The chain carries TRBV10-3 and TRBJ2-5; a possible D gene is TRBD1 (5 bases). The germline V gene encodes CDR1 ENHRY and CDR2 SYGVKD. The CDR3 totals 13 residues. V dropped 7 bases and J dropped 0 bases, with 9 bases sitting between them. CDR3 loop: CAIKGQDQETQYF. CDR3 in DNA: TGTGCCATCAAGGGGCAAGACCAAGAGACCCAGTACTTC.

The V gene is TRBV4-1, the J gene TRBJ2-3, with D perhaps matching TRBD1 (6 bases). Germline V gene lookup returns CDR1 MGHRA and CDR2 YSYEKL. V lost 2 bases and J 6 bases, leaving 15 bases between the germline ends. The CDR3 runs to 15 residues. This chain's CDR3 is CASSQSPRQADTQYF. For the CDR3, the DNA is TGCGCCAGCAGCCAAAGTCCCAGACAGGCGGATACGCAGTATTTT.

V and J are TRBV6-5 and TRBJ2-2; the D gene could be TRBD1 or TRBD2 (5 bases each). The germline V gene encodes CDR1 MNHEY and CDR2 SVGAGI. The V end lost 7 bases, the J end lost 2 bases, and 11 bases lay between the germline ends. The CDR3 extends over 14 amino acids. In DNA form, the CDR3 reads TGTGCCAGCAACCGGGACGGTAACACCGGGGAGCTGTTTTTT. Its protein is CASNRDGNTGELFF.

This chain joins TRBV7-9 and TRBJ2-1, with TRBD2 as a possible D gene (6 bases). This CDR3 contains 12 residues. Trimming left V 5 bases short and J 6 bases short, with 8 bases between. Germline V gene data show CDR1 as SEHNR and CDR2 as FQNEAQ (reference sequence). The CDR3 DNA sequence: TGTGCCAGCAGCGTGGGGGGCAATGAGCAGTTCTTC. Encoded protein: CASSVGGNEQFF.

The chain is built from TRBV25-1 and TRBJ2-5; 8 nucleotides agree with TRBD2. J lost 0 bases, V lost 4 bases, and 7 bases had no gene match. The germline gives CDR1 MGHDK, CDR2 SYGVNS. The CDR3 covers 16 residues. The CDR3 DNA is TGTGCCAGCAGTGGGGGTTTAGCGGGGAACCAAGAGACCCAGTACTTC. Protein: CASSGGLAGNQETQYF. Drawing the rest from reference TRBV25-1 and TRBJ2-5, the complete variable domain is EADIYQTPRYLVIGTGKKITLECSQTMGHDKMYWYQQDPGMELHLIHYSYGVNSTEKGDLSSESTVSRIRTEHFPLTLESARPSHTSQYLCASSGGLAGNQETQYFGPGTRLLVL.

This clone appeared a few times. DNA for the CDR3: TGTGCCAGCAGCACTACCGGGTTCTGGCCAAAAGGGAACAATGAGCAGTTCTTC. Translation: CASSTTGFWPKGNNEQFF. The rearrangement uses TRBV21-1 and TRBJ2-1. TRBV21-1 is a documented pseudogene. This CDR3 spans 18 amino acids.

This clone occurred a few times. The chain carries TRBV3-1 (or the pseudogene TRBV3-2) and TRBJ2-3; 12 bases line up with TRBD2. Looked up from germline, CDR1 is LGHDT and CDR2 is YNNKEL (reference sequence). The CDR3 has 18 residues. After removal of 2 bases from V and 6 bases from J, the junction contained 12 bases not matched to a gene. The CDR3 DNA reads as TGTGCCAGCAGCCAATCAACTAGCGGGAGGCGTGGGATGGATACGCAGTATTTT. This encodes CASSQSTSGRRGMDTQYF.